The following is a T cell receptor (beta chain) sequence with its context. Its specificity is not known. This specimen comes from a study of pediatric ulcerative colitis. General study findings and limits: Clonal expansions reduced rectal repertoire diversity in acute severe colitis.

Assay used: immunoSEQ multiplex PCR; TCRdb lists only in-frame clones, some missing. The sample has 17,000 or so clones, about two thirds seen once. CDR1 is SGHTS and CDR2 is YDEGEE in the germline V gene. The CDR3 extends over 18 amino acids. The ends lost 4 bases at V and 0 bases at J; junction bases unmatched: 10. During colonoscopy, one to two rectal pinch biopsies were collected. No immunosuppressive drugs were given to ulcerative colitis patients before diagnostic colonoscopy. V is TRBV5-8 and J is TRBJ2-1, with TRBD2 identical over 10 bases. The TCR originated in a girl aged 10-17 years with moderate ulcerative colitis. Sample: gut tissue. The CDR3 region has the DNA TGTGCCAGCAGCCCCGGACTAGCGGATACTAACTCCTACAATGAGCAGTTCTTC. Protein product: CASSPGLADTNSYNEQFF.